The 15 T cell receptor beta chains presented below share a single source sample, sequenced in a study of T cells in Graves' hyperthyroidism and ophthalmopathy (dated by TCRdb to about 2019). Library creation used multiplex PCR. TCRdb records Illumina HiSeq 2000 as the sequencer. Amplification of TCR beta CDR3 regions was carried out from RNA transcripts. The first round of RT-PCR for the TCR CDR3 was performed with the HTBI primer set and the Qiagen OneStep RT-PCR kit. TCRdb passed the public sequencing reads through fastp at Q25 and MiXCR, retaining productive beta sequences. Each entry merges the rows of one CDR3 protein and shows their most common DNA and genes. A total of fewer than 450,000 distinct CDR3 sequences appear in this sample, about a sixth of them only once. The ten largest clones capture approximately 33% of the sample. Sequenced material: blood. The origin of the receptors is a woman aged 25 to 39 with Graves' hyperthyroidism that later progressed to Graves' ophthalmopathy.

This clonotype appeared many times. The chain combines TRBV10-2 with TRBJ2-5; 15 positions match TRBD2. The CDR3 covers 18 residues. With V trimmed by 4 bases and J by 1 base, 7 bases remained unmatched. The V gene's germline CDR1 is WSHSY and CDR2 SAAADI. Here the CDR3 reads CASSVSGLAGGSQETQYF. DNA of the CDR3: TGCGCCAGCAGTGTATCCGGACTAGCGGGGGGGTCCCAAGAGACCCAGTACTTC.

The chain is built from TRBV9 and TRBJ2-7; no firm D call. The germline CDR1 and CDR2 sequences are SGDLS and YYNGEE. Trimming stripped 3 bases from V and 3 bases from J, with 25 bases between. CDR3 length equals 18 residues. The CDR3 DNA reads as TGTGCCAGCAGCGCCCTAAGGACCCCCCCCTTGTTTAACTACGAGCAGTACTTC. Residues: CASSALRTPPLFNYEQYF.

This clonotype appeared many times. The CDR3 DNA follows: TGCGCCAGCAGTAGGGGACTAGGGTACGAGCAGTACTTC. This encodes CASSRGLGYEQYF. The chain combines TRBV10-2 with TRBJ2-7; 8 positions agree with TRBD2. Germline CDR1 and CDR2: WSHSY and SAAADI. The CDR3 totals 13 residues. V lost 5 bases to trimming and J lost 4 bases; unmatched junction nucleotides: 4.

The chain couples TRBV4-1 to TRBJ1-6; D is ambiguous. V was cut by 3 bases and J by 12 bases, with 6 bases left in between. The CDR3 has 11 amino acids. In germline, CDR1 is MGHRA, CDR2 YSYEKL. CDR3 nucleotides: TGCGCCAGCAGCCATCCGGGACCCCTCCACTTT. Protein sequence: CASSHPGPLHF.

The table lists this clonotype with many counts. V gene TRBV20-1 combines with J gene TRBJ2-6, with 8 bases that match TRBD1. V was clipped by 0 bases and J by 0 bases; unmatched bases: 7. Germline assignment: CDR1 DFQATT and CDR2 SNEGSKA (reference sequence). The CDR3 extends over 18 amino acids. The CDR3 nucleotides are TGCAGTGCTAGAGAAGGGGACAGGTCTTTCTCTGGGGCCAACGTCCTGACTTTC. This encodes CSAREGDRSFSGANVLTF.

This clonotype was detected only a few times. This chain connects TRBV20-1 to TRBJ1-2, with D perhaps TRBD1 (6 bases). There are 13 residues in the CDR3. Germline V lookup: CDR1 DFQATT, CDR2 SNEGSKA (reference sequence). V was trimmed by 3 bases and J by 4 bases, leaving 12 bases between them. CDR3 region: CSARRGRGYGYTF. As DNA, the CDR3 is TGCAGTGCTAGGCGGGGCAGGGGCTATGGCTACACCTTC.

This clonotype came up many times. This chain connects TRBV11-2 to TRBJ2-2; 10 nucleotides match TRBD1. The V segment lost 1 base and the J segment 6 bases; nucleotides outside the gene matches: 8. CDR1 and CDR2 from the germline V gene are SGHAT and FQNNGV. The length of the CDR3 is 17 residues. As DNA, the CDR3 is TGTGCCAGCAGCTTAGGGCGACAGGGGGCTTTCGCCGGGGAGCTGTTTTTT. Protein: CASSLGRQGAFAGELFF. The complete variable domain, with remaining parts taken from reference TRBV11-2 and TRBJ2-2, reads EAGVAQSPRYKIIEKRQSVAFWCNPISGHATLYWYQQILGQGPKLLIQFQNNGVVDDSQLPKDRFSAERLKGVDSTLKIQPAKLEDSAVYLCASSLGRQGAFAGELFFGEGSRLTVL.

The V gene is TRBV4-1, the J gene TRBJ2-7; D gene uncertain. From germline, CDR1 is MGHRA and CDR2 YSYEKL. The CDR3 spans 17 residues. V was pared by 1 base and J by 2 bases, with 18 bases between. The CDR3 nucleotides are TGCGCCAGCAGCCAAGTATGGGCAGTCCAAAGGGCCTACGAGCAGTACTTC. Its protein product is CASSQVWAVQRAYEQYF.

This clonotype was recorded many times. This chain uses TRBV12-3 or TRBV12-4 with TRBJ2-2; D is unclear. CDR3 size: 14 residues. Trimming removed 5 bases from V and 2 bases from J, with 9 bases in between. This CDR3 reads CASSPAPNTGELFF. The CDR3 DNA reads TGTGCCAGCAGTCCCGCCCCTAACACCGGGGAGCTGTTTTTT.

This clonotype was seen more than once but under ten times. The rearrangement joins TRBV28 to TRBJ2-2; the D gene could be TRBD1 or TRBD2 (5 bases each). Germline lookup yields CDR1 MDHEN and CDR2 SYDVKM. The V and J ends lost 3 bases and 5 bases respectively, with 10 bases between them. The CDR3 is made up of 14 amino acids. CDR3 sequence reads: CASSFGEGTGELFF. Here the CDR3 DNA reads TGTGCCAGCAGTTTCGGAGAGGGGACCGGGGAGCTGTTTTTT.

This clonotype was seen more than once but under ten times. The chain links TRBV29-1 to TRBJ2-7; TRBD1 is a possible D gene (6 bases). V was trimmed by 4 bases and J by 6 bases, leaving 13 bases between them. CDR1 is SQVTM and CDR2 is ANQGSEA in the germline V gene. The CDR3 has 12 residues. The CDR3 region has the DNA TGCAGCGTTGTCCCTCAGGGGTTCGAGCAGTACTTC. It yields the protein CSVVPQGFEQYF.

The table lists this clonotype with many counts. CDR3 sequence (DNA): TGCGCCAGCAGCTTGGAGGACAGCCTCTATGGCTACACCTTC. This encodes CASSLEDSLYGYTF. V is TRBV5-1 and J is TRBJ1-2, with D possibly being TRBD1 (6 bases). Germline V CDR1 and CDR2: SGHRS, YFSETQ. This CDR3 is built from 14 residues. Trimming cost V 0 bases and J 4 bases, with 10 bases left between them.

V and J are TRBV29-1 and TRBJ2-3, with D tentatively TRBD2 (7 bases). Germline CDR1 is SQVTM and CDR2 is ANQGSEA. The length of the CDR3 is 15 residues. Trimming removed 4 bases at V and 0 bases at J, with 14 bases between. The CDR3 spells CSVVGGGRSTDTQYF. The CDR3 DNA reads TGCAGCGTTGTGGGAGGGGGTCGGAGCACAGATACGCAGTATTTT.

This clonotype was detected many times. The V gene is TRBV10-2, the J gene TRBJ2-7; D not resolved. CDR1 and CDR2 (germline): WSHSY, SAAADI. The V gene lost 2 bases and the J gene lost 3 bases, with 11 bases spanning the gap. The CDR3 length is 14 residues. Here the CDR3 DNA reads TGCGCCAGCAGTGAGGACGGGTTGAGCTACGAGCAGTACTTC. Protein sequence: CASSEDGLSYEQYF.

In this sample, this clonotype turned up many times. This sequence joins TRBV30 and TRBJ1-2, with D possibly TRBD1 on 6 matching bases. The CDR3 contains 17 residues. V lost 2 bases to trimming and J lost 2 bases, with 21 bases between them. Germline V gene data show CDR1 as GTSNPN and CDR2 as SVGIG (reference sequence). CDR3 sequence: CAWSYKRGHILNYGYTF. The CDR3 bases are TGTGCCTGGAGTTACAAACGGGGACACATACTCAACTATGGCTACACCTTC.